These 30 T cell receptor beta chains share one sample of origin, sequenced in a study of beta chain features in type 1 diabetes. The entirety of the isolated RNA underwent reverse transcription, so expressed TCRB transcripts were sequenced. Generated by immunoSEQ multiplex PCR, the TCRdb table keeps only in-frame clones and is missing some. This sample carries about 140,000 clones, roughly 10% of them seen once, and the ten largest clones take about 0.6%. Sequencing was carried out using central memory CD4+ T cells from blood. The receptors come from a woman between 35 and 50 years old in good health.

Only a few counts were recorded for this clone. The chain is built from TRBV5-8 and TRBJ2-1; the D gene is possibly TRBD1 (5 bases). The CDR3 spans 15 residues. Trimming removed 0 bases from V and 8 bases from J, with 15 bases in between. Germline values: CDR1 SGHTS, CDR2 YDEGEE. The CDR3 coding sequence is TGTGCCAGCAGCTTGGGTTCAGGGTTCCTCCATGAGCAGTTCTTC. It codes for CASSLGSGFLHEQFF.

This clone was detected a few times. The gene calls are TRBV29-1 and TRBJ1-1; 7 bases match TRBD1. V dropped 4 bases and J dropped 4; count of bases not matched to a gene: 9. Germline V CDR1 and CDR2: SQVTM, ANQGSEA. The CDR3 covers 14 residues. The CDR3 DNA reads TGCAGCGTTGCTGGGGCTCAGGGGGGCACTGAAGCTTTCTTT. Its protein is CSVAGAQGGTEAFF.

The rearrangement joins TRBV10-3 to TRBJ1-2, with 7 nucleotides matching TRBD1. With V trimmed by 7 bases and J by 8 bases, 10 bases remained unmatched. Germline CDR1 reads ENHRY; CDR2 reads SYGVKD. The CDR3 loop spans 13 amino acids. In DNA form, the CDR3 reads TGTGCCATCACCATAGACAGGGCTGGGGGCTACACCTTC. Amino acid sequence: CAITIDRAGGYTF.

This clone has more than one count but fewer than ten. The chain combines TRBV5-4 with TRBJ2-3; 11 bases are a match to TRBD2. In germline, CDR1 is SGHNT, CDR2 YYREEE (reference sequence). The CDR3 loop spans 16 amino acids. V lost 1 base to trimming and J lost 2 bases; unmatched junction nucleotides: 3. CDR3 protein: CASSLTSGGYTDTQYF. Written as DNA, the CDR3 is TGTGCCAGCAGCTTGACTAGCGGGGGATACACAGATACGCAGTATTTT.

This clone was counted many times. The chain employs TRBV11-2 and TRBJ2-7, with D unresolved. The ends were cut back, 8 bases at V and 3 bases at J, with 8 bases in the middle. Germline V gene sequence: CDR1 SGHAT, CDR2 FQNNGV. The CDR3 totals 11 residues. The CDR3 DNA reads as TGTGCCAGCGTCAGAGGCTACGAGCAGTACTTC. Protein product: CASVRGYEQYF.

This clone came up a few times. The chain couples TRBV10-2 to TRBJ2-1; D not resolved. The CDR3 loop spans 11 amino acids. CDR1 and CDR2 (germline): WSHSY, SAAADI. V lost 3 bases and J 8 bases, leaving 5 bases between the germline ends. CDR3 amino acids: CASSDNYEQFF. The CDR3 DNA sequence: TGCGCCAGCAGTGACAACTATGAGCAGTTCTTC.

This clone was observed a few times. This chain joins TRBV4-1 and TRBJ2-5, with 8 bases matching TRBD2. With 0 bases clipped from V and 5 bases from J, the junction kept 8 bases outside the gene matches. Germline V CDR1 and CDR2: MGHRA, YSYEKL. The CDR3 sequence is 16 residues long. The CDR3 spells CASSQDQASGLETQYF. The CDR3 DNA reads TGCGCCAGCAGCCAAGATCAGGCTAGCGGGCTCGAGACCCAGTACTTC.

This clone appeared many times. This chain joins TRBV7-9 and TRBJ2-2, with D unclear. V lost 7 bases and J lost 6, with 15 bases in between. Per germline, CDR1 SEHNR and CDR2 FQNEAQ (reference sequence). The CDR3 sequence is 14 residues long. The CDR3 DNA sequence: TGTGCCAGCATCCTAGGCGTCGTTTCCGGGGAGCTGTTTTTT. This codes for CASILGVVSGELFF. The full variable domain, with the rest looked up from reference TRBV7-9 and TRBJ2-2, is DTGVSQNPRHKITKRGQNVTFRCDPISEHNRLYWYRQTLGQGPEFLTYFQNEAQLEKSRLLSDRFSAERPKGSFSTLEIQRTEQGDSAMYLCASILGVVSGELFFGEGSRLTVL.

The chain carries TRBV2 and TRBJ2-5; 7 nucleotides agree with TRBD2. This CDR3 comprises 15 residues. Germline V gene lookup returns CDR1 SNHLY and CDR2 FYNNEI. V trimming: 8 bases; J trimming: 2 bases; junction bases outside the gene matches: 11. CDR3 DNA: TGTGCCAGCGCCCAGTTCGGGGGAGGGCAAGAGACCCAGTACTTC. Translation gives CASAQFGGGQETQYF.

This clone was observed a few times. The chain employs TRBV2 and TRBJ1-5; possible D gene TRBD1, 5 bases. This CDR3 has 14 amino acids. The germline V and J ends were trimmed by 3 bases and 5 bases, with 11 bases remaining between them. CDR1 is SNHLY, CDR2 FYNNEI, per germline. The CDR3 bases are TGTGCCAGCAGTGAGGTTAGGGGATATCAGCCCCAGCATTTT. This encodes CASSEVRGYQPQHF.

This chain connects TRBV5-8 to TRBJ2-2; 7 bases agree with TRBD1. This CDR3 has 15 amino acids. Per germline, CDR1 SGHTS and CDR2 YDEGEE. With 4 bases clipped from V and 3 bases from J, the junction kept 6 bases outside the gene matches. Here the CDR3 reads CASSHRDRYTGELFF. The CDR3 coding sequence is TGTGCCAGCAGCCACCGGGACAGATACACCGGGGAGCTGTTTTTT. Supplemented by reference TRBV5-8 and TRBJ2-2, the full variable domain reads EAGVTQSPTHLIKTRGQQATLRCSPISGHTSVYWYQQALGLGLQFLLWYDEGEERNRGNFPPRFSGRQFPNYSSELNVNALELEDSALYLCASSHRDRYTGELFFGEGSRLTVL.

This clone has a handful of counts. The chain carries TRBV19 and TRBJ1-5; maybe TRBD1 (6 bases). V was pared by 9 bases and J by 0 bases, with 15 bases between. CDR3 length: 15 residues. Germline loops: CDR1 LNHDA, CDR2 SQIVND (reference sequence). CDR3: CASVELQGSNQPQHF. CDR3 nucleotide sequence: TGTGCCAGCGTTGAATTACAGGGTAGCAATCAGCCCCAGCATTTT.

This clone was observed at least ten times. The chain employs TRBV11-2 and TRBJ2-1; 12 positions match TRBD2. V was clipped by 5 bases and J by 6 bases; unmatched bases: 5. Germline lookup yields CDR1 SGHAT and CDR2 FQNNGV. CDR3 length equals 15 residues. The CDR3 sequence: CASSLGLAGTNEQFF. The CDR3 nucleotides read TGTGCCAGCAGCCTCGGACTAGCGGGGACCAATGAGCAGTTCTTC.

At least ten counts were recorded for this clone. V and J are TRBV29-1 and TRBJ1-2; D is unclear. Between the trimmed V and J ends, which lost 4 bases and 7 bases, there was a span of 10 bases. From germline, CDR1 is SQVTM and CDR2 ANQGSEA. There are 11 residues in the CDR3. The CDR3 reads CSVVAMRGYTF. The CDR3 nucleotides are TGCAGCGTTGTTGCGATGCGTGGCTACACCTTC.

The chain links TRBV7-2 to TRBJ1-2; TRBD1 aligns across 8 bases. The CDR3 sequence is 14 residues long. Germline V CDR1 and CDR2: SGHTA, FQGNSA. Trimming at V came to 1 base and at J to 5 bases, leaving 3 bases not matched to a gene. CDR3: CASSLGTGFYGYTF. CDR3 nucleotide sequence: TGTGCCAGCAGCTTAGGGACAGGGTTTTATGGCTACACCTTC.

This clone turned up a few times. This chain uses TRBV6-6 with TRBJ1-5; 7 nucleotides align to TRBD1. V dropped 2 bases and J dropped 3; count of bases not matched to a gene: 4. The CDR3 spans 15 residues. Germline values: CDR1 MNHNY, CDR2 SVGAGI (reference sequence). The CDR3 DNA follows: TGTGCCAGCAGTTACGGGACAGCGCCCAATCAGCCCCAGCATTTT. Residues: CASSYGTAPNQPQHF.

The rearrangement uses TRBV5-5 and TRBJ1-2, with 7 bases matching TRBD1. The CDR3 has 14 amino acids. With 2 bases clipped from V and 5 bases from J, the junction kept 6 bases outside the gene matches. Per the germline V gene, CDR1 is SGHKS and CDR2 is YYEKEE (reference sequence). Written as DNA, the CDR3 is TGTGCCAGCAGCTTCAGACAGGGATTTTATGGCTACACCTTC. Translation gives CASSFRQGFYGYTF.

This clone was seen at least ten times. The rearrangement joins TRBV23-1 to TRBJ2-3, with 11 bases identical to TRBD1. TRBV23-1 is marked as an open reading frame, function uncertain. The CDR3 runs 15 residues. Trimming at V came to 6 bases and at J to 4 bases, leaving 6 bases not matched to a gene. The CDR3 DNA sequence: TGCGCCAGCAGCCCCCGGGACAGGGGGGCAGATACGCAGTATTTT. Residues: CASSPRDRGADTQYF.

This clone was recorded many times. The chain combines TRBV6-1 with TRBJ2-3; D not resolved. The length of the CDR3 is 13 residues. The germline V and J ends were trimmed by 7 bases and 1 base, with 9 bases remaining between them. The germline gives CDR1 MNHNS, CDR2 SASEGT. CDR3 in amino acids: CASTPSGTDTQYF. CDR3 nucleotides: TGTGCCAGCACCCCGTCTGGCACAGATACGCAGTATTTT.

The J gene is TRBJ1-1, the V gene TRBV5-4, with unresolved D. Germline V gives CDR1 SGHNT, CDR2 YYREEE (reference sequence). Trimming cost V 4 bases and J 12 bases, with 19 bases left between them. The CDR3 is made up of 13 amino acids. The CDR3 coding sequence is TGTGCCAGCAGCATTGACTCCCCCGAGCGGCCTTTCTTT. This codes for CASSIDSPERPFF.

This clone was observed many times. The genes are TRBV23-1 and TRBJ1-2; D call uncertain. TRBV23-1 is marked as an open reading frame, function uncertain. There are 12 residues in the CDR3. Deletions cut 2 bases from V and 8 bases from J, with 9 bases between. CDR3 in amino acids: CASSQPGGGYTF. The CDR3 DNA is TGCGCCAGCAGTCAACCGGGAGGCGGCTACACCTTC.

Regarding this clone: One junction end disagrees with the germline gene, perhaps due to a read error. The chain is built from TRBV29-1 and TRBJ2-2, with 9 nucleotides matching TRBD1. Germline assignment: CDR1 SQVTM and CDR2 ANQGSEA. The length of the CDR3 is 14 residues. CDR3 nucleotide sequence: TGCAGCGTCGAAGTGACAGGGGGCACCGGGGAGCTGTTTTTT. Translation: CSVEVTGGTGELFF.

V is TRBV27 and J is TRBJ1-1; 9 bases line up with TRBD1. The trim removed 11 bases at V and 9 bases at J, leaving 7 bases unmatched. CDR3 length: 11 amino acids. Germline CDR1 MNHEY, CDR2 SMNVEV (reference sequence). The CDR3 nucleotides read TGTGCCTCAACGGGACAGGGTAAAGCTTTCTTT. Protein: CASTGQGKAFF.

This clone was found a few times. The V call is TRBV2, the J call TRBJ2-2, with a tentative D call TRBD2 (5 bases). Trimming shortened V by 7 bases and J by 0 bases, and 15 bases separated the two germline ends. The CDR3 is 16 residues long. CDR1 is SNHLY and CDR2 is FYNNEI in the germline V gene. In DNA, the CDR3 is TGTGCCAGCATGGCACGGCGGGCCTCGAACACCGGGGAGCTGTTTTTT. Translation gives CASMARRASNTGELFF. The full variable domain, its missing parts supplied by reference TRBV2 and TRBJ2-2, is EPEVTQTPSHQVTQMGQEVILRCVPISNHLYFYWYRQILGQKVEFLVSFYNNEISEKSEIFDDQFSVERPDGSNFTLKIRSTKLEDSAMYFCASMARRASNTGELFFGEGSRLTVL.

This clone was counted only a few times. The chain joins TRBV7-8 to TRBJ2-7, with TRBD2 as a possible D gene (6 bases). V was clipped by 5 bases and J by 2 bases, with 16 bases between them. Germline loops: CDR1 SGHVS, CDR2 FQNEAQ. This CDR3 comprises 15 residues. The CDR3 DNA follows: TGTGCCAGCAGCACGTCCGGGACTTCGGCCTACGAGCAGTACTTC. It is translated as CASSTSGTSAYEQYF.

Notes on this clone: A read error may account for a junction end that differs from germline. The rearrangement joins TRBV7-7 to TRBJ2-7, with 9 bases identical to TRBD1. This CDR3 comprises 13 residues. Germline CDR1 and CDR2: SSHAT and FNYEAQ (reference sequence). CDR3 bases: TGTGCTAGCAGCCCCCGGACAGGGGCCGAGCAGTACTTC. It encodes CASSPRTGAEQYF.

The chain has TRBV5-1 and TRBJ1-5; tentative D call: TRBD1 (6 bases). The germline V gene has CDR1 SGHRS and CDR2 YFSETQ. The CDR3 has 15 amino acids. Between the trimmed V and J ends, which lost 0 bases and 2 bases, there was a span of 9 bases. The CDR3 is CASSLAGGGNQPQHF. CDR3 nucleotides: TGCGCCAGCAGCTTGGCGGGGGGCGGCAATCAGCCCCAGCATTTT.

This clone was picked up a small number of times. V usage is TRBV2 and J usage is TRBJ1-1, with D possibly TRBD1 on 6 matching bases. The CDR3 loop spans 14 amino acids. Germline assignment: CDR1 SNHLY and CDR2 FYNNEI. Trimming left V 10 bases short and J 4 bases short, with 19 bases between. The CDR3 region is CAKRGGGASTEAFF. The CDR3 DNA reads TGTGCCAAAAGAGGAGGGGGGGCTAGCACTGAAGCTTTCTTT.

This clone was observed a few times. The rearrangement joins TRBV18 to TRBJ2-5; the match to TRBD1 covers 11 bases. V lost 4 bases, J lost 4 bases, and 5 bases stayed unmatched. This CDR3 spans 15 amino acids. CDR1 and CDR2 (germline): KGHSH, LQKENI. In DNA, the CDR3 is TGTGCCAGCTCACACGGACAGGGGGCGGGAGAGACCCAGTACTTC. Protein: CASSHGQGAGETQYF. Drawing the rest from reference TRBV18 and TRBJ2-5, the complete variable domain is NAGVMQNPRHLVRRRGQEARLRCSPMKGHSHVYWYRQLPEEGLKFMVYLQKENIIDESGMPKERFSAEFPKEGPSILRIQQVVRGDSAAYFCASSHGQGAGETQYFGPGTRLLVL.

The CDR3 coding sequence is TGTGCCAGCAGTTACAGCGGGGCGAGAGGCGACACTGAAGCTTTCTTT. It codes for CASSYSGARGDTEAFF. V gene TRBV6-5 combines with J gene TRBJ1-1, with D perhaps matching TRBD1 (5 bases). Germline V gene sequence: CDR1 MNHEY, CDR2 SVGAGI. The CDR3 spans 16 residues. Trimming pared 2 bases from V and 3 bases from J, leaving 16 bases between.